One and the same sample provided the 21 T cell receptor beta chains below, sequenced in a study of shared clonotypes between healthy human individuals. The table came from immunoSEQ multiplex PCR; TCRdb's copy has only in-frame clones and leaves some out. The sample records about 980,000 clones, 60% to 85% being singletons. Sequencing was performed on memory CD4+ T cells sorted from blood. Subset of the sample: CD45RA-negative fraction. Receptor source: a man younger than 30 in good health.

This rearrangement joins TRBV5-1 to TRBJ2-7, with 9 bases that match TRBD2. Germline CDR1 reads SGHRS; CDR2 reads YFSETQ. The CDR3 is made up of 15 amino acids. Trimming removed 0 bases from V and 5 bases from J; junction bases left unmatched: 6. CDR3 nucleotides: TGCGCCAGCAGCTTGGTCGGCCTAGCGGGAAACGAGCAGTACTTC. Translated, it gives CASSLVGLAGNEQYF.

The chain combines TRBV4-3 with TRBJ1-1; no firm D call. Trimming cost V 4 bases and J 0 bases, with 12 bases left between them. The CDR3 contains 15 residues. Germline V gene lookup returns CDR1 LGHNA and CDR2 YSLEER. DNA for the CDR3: TGCGCCAGCAGCCCCGTTTTAGGTCTGAACACTGAAGCTTTCTTT. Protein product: CASSPVLGLNTEAFF.

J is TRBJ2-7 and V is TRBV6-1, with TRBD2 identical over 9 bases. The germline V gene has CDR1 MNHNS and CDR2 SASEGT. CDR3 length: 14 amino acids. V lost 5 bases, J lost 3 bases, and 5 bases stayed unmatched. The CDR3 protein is CASSTYSGGYEQYF. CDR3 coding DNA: TGTGCCAGCAGTACCTATAGCGGGGGCTACGAGCAGTACTTC.

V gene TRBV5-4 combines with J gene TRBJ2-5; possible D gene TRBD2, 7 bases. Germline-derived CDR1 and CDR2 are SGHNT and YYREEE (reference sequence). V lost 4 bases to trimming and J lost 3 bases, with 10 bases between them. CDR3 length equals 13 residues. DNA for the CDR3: TGTGCCAGCAGCAGGGGGGGCGAAGAGACCCAGTACTTC. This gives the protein CASSRGGEETQYF.

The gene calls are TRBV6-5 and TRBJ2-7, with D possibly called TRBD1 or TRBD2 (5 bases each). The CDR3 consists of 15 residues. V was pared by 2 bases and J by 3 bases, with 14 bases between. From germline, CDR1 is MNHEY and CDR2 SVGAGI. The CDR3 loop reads CASSYGSTGHYEQYF. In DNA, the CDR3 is TGTGCCAGCAGTTACGGCAGCACGGGGCACTACGAGCAGTACTTC.

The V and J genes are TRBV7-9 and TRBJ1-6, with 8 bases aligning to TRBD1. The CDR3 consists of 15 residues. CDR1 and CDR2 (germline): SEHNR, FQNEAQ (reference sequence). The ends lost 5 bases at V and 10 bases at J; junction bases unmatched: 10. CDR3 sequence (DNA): TGTGCCAGCAGCGTCGCTACAGGGGGAGAATCACCCCTCCACTTT. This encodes CASSVATGGESPLHF.

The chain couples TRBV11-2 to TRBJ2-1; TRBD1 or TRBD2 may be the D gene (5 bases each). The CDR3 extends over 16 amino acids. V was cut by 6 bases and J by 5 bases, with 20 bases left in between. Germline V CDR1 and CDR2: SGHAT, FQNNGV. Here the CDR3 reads CASRLRDLGFNNEQFF. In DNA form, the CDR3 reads TGTGCCAGCAGACTCCGGGACCTAGGGTTCAACAATGAGCAGTTCTTC.

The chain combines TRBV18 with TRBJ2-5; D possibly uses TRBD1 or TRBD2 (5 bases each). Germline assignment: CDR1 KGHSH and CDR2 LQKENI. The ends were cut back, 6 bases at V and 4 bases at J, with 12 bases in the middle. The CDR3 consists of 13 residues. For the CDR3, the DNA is TGTGCCAGCTCGGGGGACGTAGGAGAGACCCAGTACTTC. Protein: CASSGDVGETQYF.

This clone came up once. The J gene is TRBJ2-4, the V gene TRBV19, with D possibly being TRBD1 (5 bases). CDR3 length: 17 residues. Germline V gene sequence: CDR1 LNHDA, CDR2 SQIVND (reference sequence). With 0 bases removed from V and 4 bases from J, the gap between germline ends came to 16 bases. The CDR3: CASSIDMSVRQKNIQYF. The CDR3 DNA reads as TGTGCCAGTAGTATAGATATGTCGGTGAGACAGAAAAACATTCAGTACTTC.

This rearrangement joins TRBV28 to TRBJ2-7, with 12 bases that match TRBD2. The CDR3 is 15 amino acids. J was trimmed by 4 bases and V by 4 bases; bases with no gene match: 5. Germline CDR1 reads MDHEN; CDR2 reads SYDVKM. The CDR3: CASSSSGRDGYEQYF. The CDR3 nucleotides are TGTGCCAGCAGTTCTAGCGGGAGGGACGGGTACGAGCAGTACTTC.

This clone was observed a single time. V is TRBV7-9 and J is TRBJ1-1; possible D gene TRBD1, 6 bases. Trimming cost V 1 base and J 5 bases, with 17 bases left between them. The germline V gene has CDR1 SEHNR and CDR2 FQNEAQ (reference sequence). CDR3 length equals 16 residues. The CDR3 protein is CASSLGIGGRGTEAFF. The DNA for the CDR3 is TGTGCCAGCAGCTTAGGGATAGGGGGAAGGGGAACTGAAGCTTTCTTT.

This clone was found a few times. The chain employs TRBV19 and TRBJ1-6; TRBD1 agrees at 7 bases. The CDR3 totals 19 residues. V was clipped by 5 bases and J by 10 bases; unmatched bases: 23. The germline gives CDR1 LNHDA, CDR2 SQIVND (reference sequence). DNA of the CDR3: TGTGCCAGTAGTCCTCTCCTCAATACAGGGGAGGAGAGGGCGTCACCCCTCCACTTT. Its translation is CASSPLLNTGEERASPLHF.

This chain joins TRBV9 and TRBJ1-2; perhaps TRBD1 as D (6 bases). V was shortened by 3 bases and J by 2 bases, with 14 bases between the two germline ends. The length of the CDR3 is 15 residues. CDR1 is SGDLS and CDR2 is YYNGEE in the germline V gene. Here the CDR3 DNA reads TGTGCCAGCAGCGCCCCTAAGGGGGGCAACTATGGCTACACCTTC. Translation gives CASSAPKGGNYGYTF. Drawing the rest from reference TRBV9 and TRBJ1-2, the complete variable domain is DSGVTQTPKHLITATGQRVTLRCSPRSGDLSVYWYQQSLDQGLQFLIQYYNGEERAKGNILERFSAQQFPDLHSELNLSSLELGDSALYFCASSAPKGGNYGYTFGSGTRLTVV.

The CDR3 DNA sequence: TGCGCCAGCAGCCAGGACCGTCTCGATATGAACACTGAAGCTTTCTTT. It translates to CASSQDRLDMNTEAFF. The chain is built from TRBV5-1 and TRBJ1-1; no reliable D call. The length of the CDR3 is 16 residues. CDR1 is SGHRS, CDR2 YFSETQ, per germline. V was cut by 4 bases and J by 0 bases, with 16 bases left in between.

Here the CDR3 reads CASSLVGTGELFF. The CDR3 DNA is TGTGCCAGCAGCTTGGTAGGCACCGGGGAGCTGTTTTTT. The chain employs TRBV5-6 and TRBJ2-2; D gene unclear. The germline CDR1 and CDR2 sequences are SGHDT and YYEEEE. This CDR3 region has 13 residues. Between the trimmed V and J ends, which lost 0 bases and 4 bases, there was a span of 4 bases.

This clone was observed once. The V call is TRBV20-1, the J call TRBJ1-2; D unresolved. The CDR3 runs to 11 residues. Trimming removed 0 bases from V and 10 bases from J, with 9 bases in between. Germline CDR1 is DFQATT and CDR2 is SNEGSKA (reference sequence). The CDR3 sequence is CSAREVQVYTF. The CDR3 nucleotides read TGCAGTGCTAGAGAAGTACAAGTCTACACCTTC.

CDR3 sequence (DNA): TGTGCCAGCAGCCCGGCCCTTTTGAGAAACATTCAGTACTTC. Translating it yields CASSPALLRNIQYF. The rearrangement joins TRBV21-1 to TRBJ2-4. TRBV21-1 is labeled a pseudogene. The CDR3 contains 14 residues.

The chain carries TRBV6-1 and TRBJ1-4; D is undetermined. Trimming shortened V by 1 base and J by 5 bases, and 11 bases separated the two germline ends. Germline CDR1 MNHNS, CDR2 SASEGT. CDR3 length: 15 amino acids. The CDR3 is CASSEGALRNEKLFF. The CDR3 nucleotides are TGTGCCAGCAGTGAAGGGGCACTTAGGAATGAAAAACTGTTTTTT.

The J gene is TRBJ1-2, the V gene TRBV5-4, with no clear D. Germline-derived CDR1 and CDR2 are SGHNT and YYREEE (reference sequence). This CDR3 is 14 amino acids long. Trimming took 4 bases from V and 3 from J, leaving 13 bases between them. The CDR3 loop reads CASSRSDGDYGYTF. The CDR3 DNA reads TGTGCCAGCAGCCGGTCTGACGGAGACTATGGCTACACCTTC.

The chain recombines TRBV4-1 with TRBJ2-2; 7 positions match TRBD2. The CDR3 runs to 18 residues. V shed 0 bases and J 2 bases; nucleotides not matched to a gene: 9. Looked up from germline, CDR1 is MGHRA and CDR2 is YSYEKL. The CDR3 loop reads CASSQDSLAVFNTGELFF. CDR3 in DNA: TGCGCCAGCAGCCAAGATAGCCTAGCGGTCTTCAACACCGGGGAGCTGTTTTTT.

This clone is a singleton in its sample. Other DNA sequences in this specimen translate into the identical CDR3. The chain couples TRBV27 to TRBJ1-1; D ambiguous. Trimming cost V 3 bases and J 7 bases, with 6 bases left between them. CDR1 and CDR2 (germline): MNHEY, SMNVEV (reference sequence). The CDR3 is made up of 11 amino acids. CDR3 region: CASSLYGEAFF. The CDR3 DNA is TGTGCCAGCAGTTTGTACGGTGAAGCTTTCTTT.